This T cell receptor beta chain was documented in a study of molecular identifiers for immune sequencing clone quantification. The study, taken as a whole, reports: The share of molecules held by clones above 20 RNA copies was over 97% in effector cells and under 1% in naive cells.

Trimming left V 5 bases short and J 0 bases short, with 17 bases between. The CDR3 consists of 17 residues. CDR1 is SGHAT and CDR2 is FQNNGV in the germline V gene. Libraries of bulk TCR were made by previously described methods (with listed TCR primers). One entry per CDR3 protein, called by TCRdb with MiXCR from the PCR reads. The sample carries around 460,000 distinct CDR3 sequences, around 23% recorded once. This clonotype was counted at least ten times. Its matching antigen is unknown. The chain has TRBV11-2 and TRBJ2-1; a possible D gene is TRBD2 (5 bases). This sequence originates from a human donor in good health. Some libraries in this study had Jurkat cell RNA spiked in. The sequenced material came from naive CD8+ T cells from blood, with Jurkat cell RNA spiked in. Regarding subset: FACS-sorted CD8+CD4-CCR7+CD45RA+ naive T cells. CDR3 residues: CASSLGSVPSSYNEQFF. The CDR3 DNA reads as TGTGCCAGCAGCCTAGGGAGCGTTCCGAGCTCCTACAATGAGCAGTTCTTC. The full variable domain, completed using reference TRBV11-2 and TRBJ2-1, is EAGVAQSPRYKIIEKRQSVAFWCNPISGHATLYWYQQILGQGPKLLIQFQNNGVVDDSQLPKDRFSAERLKGVDSTLKIQPAKLEDSAVYLCASSLGSVPSSYNEQFFGPGTRLTVL.